This entry lists 12 T cell receptor beta chains sequenced from one sample in a study of blood T cells in healthy people across ages (dated by TCRdb to between 2015 and 2016). The library was made by 5' RACE. The reads were generated on an Illumina HiSeq 2500. The second PCR ran for about 6 to 12 cycles and used a J-beta primer mix along with a sample-barcoded 5' primer. The public reads were reanalyzed by TCRdb: fastp trimming at Q25, MiXCR alignment, in-frame beta chains only. Here each entry gathers all rows of one CDR3 protein and keeps the most common genes and DNA. The sample data list about 1.4 million distinct CDR3 sequences, and around 59% of these were observed just once. Jointly, the top ten make up over 5% of the sample. Sample: blood. The source is a man younger than 35 in good health.

The chain uses TRBV7-9 and TRBJ1-5, with 8 bases fitting TRBD1. Germline CDR1 reads SEHNR; CDR2 reads FQNEAQ (reference sequence). The CDR3 sequence is 12 residues long. The trim removed 5 bases at V and 12 bases at J, leaving 6 bases unmatched. The DNA of the CDR3 is TGTGCCAGCAGCCCCGGACAGGGAAACCAGCATTTT. This codes for CASSPGQGNQHF.

V is TRBV7-2 and J is TRBJ2-5; TRBD1 is a possible D gene (5 bases). Looked up from germline, CDR1 is SGHTA and CDR2 is FQGNSA. Trimming took off 2 bases at V and 5 bases at J, with 12 bases between the two ends. CDR3 length equals 14 residues. CDR3 nucleotides: TGTGCCAGCAGCTTAATGTCAGGGTTGGAGACCCAGTACTTC. As protein: CASSLMSGLETQYF.

The sample holds a few counts of this clonotype. The rearrangement links TRBV7-2 to TRBJ1-2; a weak D match, TRBD1 (5 bases). Deletions cut 4 bases from V and 7 bases from J, with 10 bases between. The CDR3 spans 12 residues. From germline, CDR1 is SGHTA and CDR2 FQGNSA. CDR3 in amino acids: CASSWGEFGYTF. The CDR3 DNA sequence: TGTGCCAGCAGCTGGGGGGAGTTTGGCTACACCTTC.

In this sample, this clonotype turned up once. The J gene is TRBJ1-1, the V gene TRBV29-1; the D is unclear. V lost 3 bases, J lost 11 bases, and 13 bases lay in between. The CDR3 length is 11 residues. CDR1 and CDR2 from the germline V gene are SQVTM and ANQGSEA. The CDR3 DNA follows: TGCAGCGTTGACATGGTGGGTCGGGCTTTCTTT. This translates into CSVDMVGRAFF.

This clonotype showed up just a few times. The chain joins TRBV28 to TRBJ2-4; perhaps TRBD2 as D (6 bases). Germline V lookup: CDR1 MDHEN, CDR2 SYDVKM. The ends were cut back, 2 bases at V and 13 bases at J, with 15 bases in the middle. The CDR3 runs to 13 residues. CDR3 nucleotides: TGTGCCAGCAGTTTAGGGGACCTACGGGAGCAGTACTTC. It translates to CASSLGDLREQYF. Based on the CDR3 plus reference TRBV28 and TRBJ2-4, the full variable domain is DVKVTQSSRYLVKRTGEKVFLECVQDMDHENMFWYRQDPGLGLRLIYFSYDVKMKEKGDIPEGYSVSREKKERFSLILESASTNQTSMYLCASSLGDLREQYFGAGTRLSVL.

This clonotype was observed a few times. The chain employs TRBV3-1 and TRBJ1-4, with D possibly being TRBD1 (5 bases). The CDR3 is 13 amino acids. Per the germline V gene, CDR1 is LGHDT and CDR2 is YNNKEL (reference sequence). Trimming left V 4 bases short and J 6 bases short, with 9 bases between. The CDR3 loop is CASSPGTYEKLFF. The DNA of the CDR3 is TGTGCCAGCAGCCCCGGGACTTATGAAAAACTGTTTTTT.

The rearrangement links TRBV20-1 to TRBJ2-5; 8 bases map to TRBD1. The V gene's germline CDR1 is DFQATT and CDR2 SNEGSKA (reference sequence). This CDR3 has 14 amino acids. After removal of 1 base from V and 3 bases from J, the junction contained 4 bases not matched to a gene. The chain's CDR3 is CSARAGTGEETQYF. The CDR3 coding sequence is TGCAGTGCTAGAGCCGGGACAGGCGAAGAGACCCAGTACTTC.

The table lists this clonotype with a few counts. The chain combines TRBV10-3 with TRBJ2-5; 7 bases agree with TRBD2. V gave up 3 bases and J gave up 4 bases; unmatched junction bases: 5. The length of the CDR3 is 14 residues. The V gene's germline CDR1 is ENHRY and CDR2 SYGVKD. The CDR3 DNA sequence: TGTGCCATCAGTGAAGGGTGGGAGGGAGAGACCCAGTACTTC. The encoded protein is CAISEGWEGETQYF.

In its sample, this clonotype was seen a few times. The chain links TRBV29-1 to TRBJ2-7, with D unclear. This CDR3 comprises 12 residues. V was clipped by 4 bases and J by 2 bases, with 9 bases between them. Germline CDR1 and CDR2: SQVTM and ANQGSEA. The DNA of the CDR3 is TGCAGCGTTGTTGAAGTAACCTACGAGCAGTACTTC. This translates into CSVVEVTYEQYF.

This clonotype appeared a few times. This chain joins TRBV5-6 and TRBJ2-7; D is unresolved. This CDR3 has 15 residues. Germline values: CDR1 SGHDT, CDR2 YYEEEE. Trimming took off 0 bases at V and 4 bases at J, with 14 bases between the two ends. CDR3 bases: TGTGCCAGCAGCTTGGCCTCGGGCCGACTGTACGAGCAGTACTTC. Its protein is CASSLASGRLYEQYF.

The chain joins TRBV5-1 to TRBJ2-7; D tentatively fits TRBD1 or TRBD2 (6 bases each). Per germline, CDR1 SGHRS and CDR2 YFSETQ. The CDR3 has 16 residues. The V and J ends lost 6 bases and 3 bases respectively, with 22 bases between them. The CDR3 sequence: CASNLGGSSDVYEQYF. CDR3 nucleotide sequence: TGCGCCAGCAACCTCGGGGGCAGTTCTGATGTCTACGAGCAGTACTTC.

Concerning this clonotype itself: The junction departs from germline at one end; a sequencing error may be responsible. This chain joins TRBV5-1 and TRBJ2-7; 9 bases map to TRBD1. The length of the CDR3 is 14 residues. Germline-derived CDR1 and CDR2 are SGHRS and YFSETQ. The CDR3 region has the DNA TGTGCCAGCAGTGACCGGGACAGGGACTACGAGCAGTACTTC. This translates into CASSDRDRDYEQYF.